These T cell receptor beta chains were read from a single sample in a study of T cells in Graves' hyperthyroidism and ophthalmopathy. TCRdb analysed the multiplex PCR reads with MiXCR anew, one entry per CDR3 protein. The repertoire consists of more than 150,000 distinct CDR3 sequences, with about a sixth occurring once and the leading ten covering roughly 29%. Sequences were obtained from blood. These receptors were taken from a woman between 45 and 60 years old with Graves' hyperthyroidism. The CDR3 runs from the conserved cysteine through the conserved F or W. D genes are given only for firm matches. Where a row states a size, it is once, few, many or the class of an expanded clone; other rows omit it.

many | TRBJ1-2 | TRBV25-1 | TRBD1 | CATTSTGDHGYTF | TGTGCCACCACATCGACAGGGGATCATGGCTACACCTTC
many | TRBJ1-5 | TRBV19 | TRBD1 | CASRAGTGGYGSNQPQHF | TGTGCCAGTAGAGCCGGGACAGGGGGCTACGGTAGCAATCAGCCCCAGCATTTT
many | TRBJ1-1 | TRBV20-1 | TRBD1 | CSARGQGTHLPTDTEAFF | TGCAGTGCCCGGGGACAGGGGACACATCTCCCAACGGACACTGAAGCTTTCTTT
NA | TRBJ1-2 | TRBV27 | NA | CASSTGRQDNYGYTF | TGTGCCAGCAGTACAGGGCGACAGGATAACTATGGCTACACCTTC
NA | TRBJ1-1 | TRBV12-3/TRBV12-4 | NA | CASGLAGMNTEAFF | TGTGCCAGCGGGCTAGCGGGCATGAACACTGAAGCTTTCTTT
few | TRBJ1-2 | TRBV7-2 | NA | CASSLGGGRGGGGGGGYTF | TGTGCCAGCAGCTTAGGGGGGGGGCGCGGGGGGGGTGGGGGGGGTGGCTACACCTTC
many | TRBJ2-7 | TRBV6-1 | TRBD1 | CASSQGTGSSIGYEQYF | TGTGCCAGCAGTCAAGGGACAGGGTCCTCTATTGGCTACGAGCAGTACTTC
NA | TRBJ2-1 | TRBV27 | NA | CASSLRALHEQFF | TGTGCCAGCAGTTTAAGGGCTCTACATGAGCAGTTCTTC
many | TRBJ2-7 | TRBV27 | NA | CASSPSQGPTSYEQYF | TGTGCCAGCAGTCCCTCACAGGGACCCACCTCCTACGAGCAGTACTTC
many | TRBJ1-1 | TRBV7-8 | NA | CASSLWGGNTEAFF | TGTGCCAGCAGCTTATGGGGGGGGAACACTGAAGCTTTCTTT
many | TRBJ2-2 | TRBV14 | NA | CASSPGRVGGELFF | TGTGCCAGCAGCCCCGGCAGGGTCGGCGGGGAGCTGTTTTTT
many | TRBJ2-1 | TRBV2 | TRBD2 | CASRDPGLAWNEQFF | TGTGCCAGCAGAGACCCGGGACTAGCATGGAATGAGCAGTTCTTC
many | TRBJ1-1 | TRBV7-9 | NA | CASSPTGGTTEAFF | TGTGCCAGCAGCCCCACCGGGGGGACCACTGAAGCTTTCTTT
NA | TRBJ2-7 | TRBV19 | NA | CASSIAFSEGASEQYF | TGTGCCAGTAGTATTGCCTTTTCGGAGGGTGCGAGCGAGCAGTACTTC
NA | TRBJ2-1 | TRBV4-2 | TRBD2 | CASCSGGSYNEQFF | TGTGCCAGCTGTAGCGGGGGGTCCTACAATGAGCAGTTCTTC
NA | TRBJ2-7 | TRBV7-2 | TRBD2 | CASSLEVVIAGSGEQYF | TGTGCCAGCAGCTTAGAGGTTGTAATAGCGGGATCTGGCGAGCAGTACTTC
many | TRBJ2-3 | TRBV5-1 | NA | CASSFDSTLGGDTQYF | TGCGCCAGCAGCTTCGACTCAACCCTGGGGGGAGATACGCAGTATTTT
many | TRBJ2-5 | TRBV20-1 | TRBD2 | CSAKRGGQETQYF | TGCAGTGCAAAGCGGGGGGGCCAAGAGACCCAGTACTTC
NA | TRBJ1-2 | TRBV2 | NA | CASRGLGLENYGYTF | TGTGCCAGCAGGGGGCTCGGCTTGGAGAACTATGGCTACACCTTC
NA | TRBJ1-2 | TRBV28 | NA | CASERAANYGYTF | TGTGCCAGCGAGCGGGCAGCTAACTATGGCTACACCTTC
many | TRBJ1-2 | TRBV29-1 | TRBD1 | CSVELGQGDGYTF | TGCAGCGTTGAATTAGGACAGGGTGATGGCTACACCTTC
many | TRBJ1-5 | TRBV19 | NA | CASSRTAKSNQPQHF | TGTGCCAGTAGTCGGACAGCAAAAAGCAATCAGCCCCAGCATTTT
many | TRBJ2-5 | TRBV4-3 | TRBD2 | CASSQGLVLAEETQYF | TGCGCCAGCAGCCAAGGTTTAGTACTAGCGGAAGAGACCCAGTACTTC
many | TRBJ1-2 | TRBV11-2 | NA | CASSLGGRFYGYTF | TGTGCCAGCAGCTTAGGCGGCAGGTTCTATGGCTACACCTTC
many | TRBJ1-1 | TRBV7-9 | NA | CASSLVQGNTEAFF | TGTGCCAGCAGCTTAGTCCAGGGGAACACTGAAGCTTTCTTT
many | TRBJ1-5 | TRBV6-1 | TRBD1 | CASSPDRGLDQPQHF | TGTGCCAGCAGTCCTGACAGGGGGCTTGATCAGCCCCAGCATTTT
many | TRBJ1-4 | TRBV12-3/TRBV12-4 | NA | CASSLRGGDEKLFF | TGTGCCAGCAGTTTACGGGGAGGCGATGAAAAACTGTTTTTT
many | TRBJ1-1 | TRBV11-2 | NA | CASSLDRTEAFF | TGTGCCAGCAGCTTAGACCGGACTGAAGCTTTCTTT
few | TRBJ1-1 | TRBV29-1 | NA | CSVEDLHAEAFF | TGCAGCGTTGAAGATCTTCACGCTGAAGCTTTCTTT
many | TRBJ2-7 | TRBV27 | NA | CASSLTPYEQYF | TGTGCCAGCAGTTTGACGCCCTACGAGCAGTACTTC
many | TRBJ1-5 | TRBV6-1 | NA | CASSEMEGFSNQPQHF | TGTGCCAGCAGTGAAATGGAGGGGTTTAGCAATCAGCCCCAGCATTTT
NA | TRBJ2-6 | TRBV2 | NA | CASSQASGANVLTF | TGTGCCAGCAGTCAAGCGTCTGGGGCCAACGTCCTGACTTTC
NA | TRBJ2-7 | TRBV7-8 | NA | CASSTREYEQYF | TGTGCCAGCAGCACCAGGGAGTACGAGCAGTACTTC
few | TRBJ2-1 | TRBV11-2 | NA | CASLDYYNEQFF | TGTGCCAGCCTGGACTACTACAATGAGCAGTTCTTC
many | TRBJ1-5 | TRBV6-1 | NA | CASSPDRSNQPQHF | TGTGCCAGCAGCCCCGACAGGAGCAATCAGCCCCAGCATTTT
many | TRBJ2-5 | TRBV12-3/TRBV12-4 | NA | CASSLAGGREETQYF | TGTGCCAGCAGTTTAGCGGGGGGGCGCGAGGAGACCCAGTACTTC
many | TRBJ1-2 | TRBV7-8 | TRBD1 | CASSSWTGVDYGYTF | TGTGCCAGCAGCTCCTGGACAGGGGTGGACTATGGCTACACCTTC
many | TRBJ2-1 | TRBV7-6 | TRBD1 | CASSLGGQDQFF | TGTGCCAGCAGCTTAGGGGGACAGGACCAGTTCTTC
NA | TRBJ1-2 | TRBV3-1 | NA | CASSQDFGGGYGYTF | TGTGCCAGCAGCCAAGATTTTGGAGGGGGCTATGGCTACACCTTC
NA | TRBJ2-5 | TRBV4-2 | TRBD2 | CASSQDRAGGLETQYF | TGTGCCAGCAGCCAAGATCGAGCGGGGGGGTTGGAGACCCAGTACTTC
NA | TRBJ1-1 | TRBV5-8 | NA | CASSLLTGQNTEAFF | TGTGCCAGCAGCTTGCTTACAGGTCAGAACACTGAAGCTTTCTTT
many | TRBJ2-1 | TRBV19 | NA | CASSNVGTGGNEQFF | TGTGCCAGTAGCAACGTCGGGACGGGCGGCAATGAGCAGTTCTTC
many | TRBJ2-7 | TRBV6-1 | NA | CASSERAPRDEQYF | TGTGCCAGCAGTGAAAGGGCACCTCGGGACGAGCAGTACTTC
many | TRBJ1-2 | TRBV29-1 | NA | CSVPTGPNYGYTF | TGCAGCGTGCCTACAGGGCCTAACTATGGCTACACCTTC
few | TRBJ2-7 | TRBV5-1 | TRBD1 | CASSFTRDRGYEQYF | TGCGCCAGCAGCTTTACGCGGGACAGGGGCTACGAGCAGTACTTC
many | TRBJ1-6 | TRBV7-8 | NA | CASSLVGRTSNSPLHF | TGTGCCAGCAGCTTAGTCGGCAGGACCTCGAATTCACCCCTCCACTTT
many | TRBJ2-7 | TRBV5-1 | TRBD1 | CASSLRTGAAEQYF | TGCGCCAGCAGCCTTCGGACAGGGGCGGCCGAGCAGTACTTC
many | TRBJ1-2 | TRBV6-1 | TRBD1 | CASSRSTDRGNGYTF | TGTGCCAGCAGCCGCTCAACCGACAGGGGAAATGGCTACACCTTC
many | TRBJ1-6 | TRBV6-1 | TRBD1 | CASGTGSLPLHF | TGTGCCAGCGGGACAGGGAGCCTACCCCTCCACTTT
many | TRBJ1-2 | TRBV12-3/TRBV12-4 | NA | CASSSPPARHHNYGYTF | TGTGCCAGCAGTTCACCACCGGCCCGACACCACAACTATGGCTACACCTTC
NA | TRBJ1-5 | TRBV25-1 | NA | CASSEYDQPQHF | TGTGCCAGCAGTGAATATGATCAGCCCCAGCATTTT
many | TRBJ2-3 | TRBV27 | NA | CASSLRTGTDTQYF | TGTGCCAGCAGTTTGAGGACAGGCACAGATACGCAGTATTTT
many | TRBJ2-3 | TRBV7-2 | NA | CASSLNFGGGHTDTQYF | TGTGCCAGCAGCTTAAACTTCGGCGGGGGCCACACAGATACGCAGTATTTT
many | TRBJ1-1 | TRBV5-1 | NA | CASSFSGNTEAFF | TGCGCCAGCAGCTTTTCAGGGAACACTGAAGCTTTCTTT